These T cell receptor beta chains were read from a single sample in a study of CD8+ T cells in alopecia areata. Profiled with immunoSEQ multiplex PCR; TCRdb holds only in-frame clones, not every one. The repertoire holds roughly 180,000 clones, with roughly three fifths as singletons. The sample consisted of CD4+ T cells sorted from blood, taken at week 4, from a patient treated with tofacitinib. The receptors originated from a human donor with alopecia areata. The CDR3 runs from the conserved cysteine through the conserved F or W. The order of the fields is J gene, V gene, clone size, D gene, CDR3 protein, CDR3 DNA. A D gene is named only where the DNA matches it firmly. Where a row states a size, it is once, few, many or the class of an expanded clone; other rows omit it.

TRBJ2-3	TRBV15	.	.	CATSRDSRGGTDTQYF	TGTGCCACCAGCAGAGATAGTAGGGGGGGCACAGATACGCAGTATTTT
TRBJ1-6	TRBV7-2	.	.	CASSLTRSPLHF	TGTGCCAGCAGCTTAACACGCTCACCCCTCCACTTT
TRBJ2-5	TRBV10-3	.	.	CAISGGTRQETQYF	TGTGCCATCAGTGGCGGGACTCGCCAAGAGACCCAGTACTTC
TRBJ2-1	TRBV4-2	.	TRBD1	CASSPGQGLNEQFF	TGTGCCAGCAGCCCCGGACAGGGACTCAATGAGCAGTTCTTC
TRBJ2-3	TRBV7-9	many	TRBD1	CASSLTGSTDTQYF	TGTGCCAGCAGCCTGACAGGGTCGACAGATACGCAGTATTTT
TRBJ2-7	TRBV6-5	.	.	CASSYSSGISSYEQYF	TGTGCCAGCAGTTACTCGTCAGGGATAAGCTCCTACGAGCAGTACTTC
TRBJ2-2	TRBV4-2	.	.	CASSQDPGQNTGELFF	TGTGCCAGCAGCCAAGATCCGGGACAGAACACCGGGGAGCTGTTTTTT
TRBJ1-2	TRBV28	.	TRBD1	CASSTRQGGGYTF	TGTGCCAGCAGTACCCGACAGGGCGGTGGCTACACCTTC
TRBJ2-2	TRBV4-1	.	.	CATRVTSNTGELFF	TGCGCTACCCGGGTCACCTCGAACACCGGGGAGCTGTTTTTT
TRBJ1-1	TRBV18	.	TRBD1	CASSSIRTGQTEAFF	TGTGCCAGCTCATCTATACGGACAGGGCAAACTGAAGCTTTCTTT
TRBJ2-2	TRBV9	few	.	CASSVGGTGELFF	TGTGCCAGCAGCGTAGGTGGCACCGGGGAGCTGTTTTTT
TRBJ1-1	TRBV28	.	.	CASNHGAESFQAFF	TGTGCCAGCAACCACGGAGCAGAAAGCTTCCAAGCTTTCTTT
TRBJ2-3	TRBV23-1	.	.	CASSSGKGPGGDTQYF	TGCGCCAGCAGTAGCGGAAAGGGCCCCGGAGGAGATACGCAGTATTTT
TRBJ1-6	TRBV30	.	TRBD1	CALQGLESPLHF	TGTGCCCTACAGGGGTTAGAGTCACCCCTCCACTTT
TRBJ2-5	TRBV4-1	.	TRBD2	CASSQGGLARGTQYF	TGCGCCAGCAGCCAGGGGGGACTAGCAAGAGGGACCCAGTACTTC
TRBJ2-1	TRBV13	.	.	CASSPRQAYNEQFF	TGTGCCAGCAGCCCACGGCAGGCCTACAATGAGCAGTTCTTC
TRBJ2-7	TRBV27	.	.	CASSLLYSPSYEQYF	TGTGCCAGCAGTTTATTGTACAGTCCCTCCTACGAGCAGTACTTC
TRBJ2-6	TRBV28	.	.	CASSLDTSGANVLTF	TGTGCCAGCAGTTTAGACACCTCTGGGGCCAACGTCCTGACTTTC
TRBJ1-6	TRBV30	.	.	CAWRTLWTDEPLHF	TGTGCCTGGAGAACCCTGTGGACAGACGAACCCCTCCACTTT
TRBJ2-1	TRBV29-1	few	TRBD2	CSIPTSGVYNEQFF	TGCAGCATCCCGACTAGCGGGGTTTACAATGAGCAGTTCTTC
TRBJ1-1	TRBV11-2	.	.	CASSLTNTEAFF	TGTGCCAGCAGCTTGACGAACACTGAAGCTTTCTTT
TRBJ1-1	TRBV4-1	.	.	CASSQGRARGAMNTEAFF	TGCGCCAGCAGCCAAGGTCGTGCAAGGGGGGCGATGAACACTGAAGCTTTCTTT
TRBJ2-2	TRBV30	.	.	CAWSVSGELFF	TGTGCCTGGAGTGTTAGCGGGGAGCTGTTTTTT
TRBJ2-6	TRBV9	.	.	CASSVDWSGANVLTF	TGTGCCAGCAGCGTAGACTGGTCTGGGGCCAACGTCCTGACTTTC
TRBJ2-2	TRBV5-1	.	.	CASSLAVTNTGELFF	TGCGCCAGCAGCTTGGCGGTAACGAACACCGGGGAGCTGTTTTTT
TRBJ1-2	TRBV6-1	few	TRBD1	CASSEWDRGSYGYTF	TGTGCCAGCAGTGAATGGGACAGGGGCTCCTATGGCTACACCTTC
TRBJ2-3	TRBV2	few	TRBD2	CASSGTRGITDTQYF	TGTGCCAGCAGTGGGACTAGAGGGATCACAGATACGCAGTATTTT
TRBJ2-7	TRBV28	once	TRBD1	CASSRDTGGVFPEQYF	TGTGCCAGCAGTCGAGACACAGGGGGCGTCTTCCCCGAGCAGTACTTC
TRBJ2-5	TRBV29-1	once	TRBD1	CSVGPPGQVRGTQYF	TGCAGCGTTGGCCCACCGGGACAGGTCAGGGGGACCCAGTACTTC
TRBJ1-2	TRBV25-1	few	.	CASSELMEGGYTF	TGTGCCAGCAGTGAATTAATGGAGGGTGGCTACACCTTC
TRBJ2-3	TRBV4-1	once	TRBD2	CASSQVGRGGHSDTQYF	TGCGCCAGCAGCCAAGTCGGCCGGGGGGGCCATTCAGATACGCAGTATTTT
TRBJ2-5	TRBV11-2	few	.	CASSIQETQYF	TGTGCCAGCAGCATCCAAGAGACCCAGTACTTC
TRBJ1-6	TRBV6-5	.	.	CASSYSRDSDSPLHF	TGTGCCAGCAGTTACTCGAGGGACTCGGATTCACCCCTCCACTTT
TRBJ2-3	TRBV7-9	.	TRBD2	CASRPSGTRGSTDTQYF	TGTGCCAGCAGACCCTCCGGGACTAGGGGTTCCACAGATACGCAGTATTTT
TRBJ2-3	TRBV19	.	.	CATTPSGHSTDTQYF	TGTGCCACGACCCCCAGCGGCCATAGCACAGATACGCAGTATTTT
TRBJ1-3	TRBV4-3	.	.	CASSQEKGNTIYF	TGCGCCAGCAGCCAAGAGAAGGGAAACACCATATATTTT
TRBJ2-3	TRBV2	.	TRBD2	CASRVLAGASAYF	TGTGCCAGCCGAGTCCTAGCGGGGGCCTCTGCGTATTTT